One sample yielded the 14 T cell receptor beta chains listed below, sequenced in a study of blood T cell repertoires in COVID-19. The data were produced by immunoSEQ multiplex PCR, yet TCRdb's version contains in-frame clones alone and is incomplete. Of roughly 98,000 clones detected, approximately 80% appear once; the ten largest clones hold 10% to 15%. Sequenced input: peripheral blood. These TCRs come from a human donor in a cohort sampled during active COVID-19.

A single count supports this clone. V usage is TRBV19 and J usage is TRBJ2-2; 9 bases agree with TRBD2. Germline CDR1 reads LNHDA; CDR2 reads SQIVND (reference sequence). The CDR3 has 14 residues. V trimming: 5 bases; J trimming: 10 bases; junction bases outside the gene matches: 8. For the CDR3, the DNA is TGTGCCAGTAGTTATGGACTAGCGAGCAAGGAGCTGTTTTTT. Translating gives CASSYGLASKELFF.

In this sample, this clone turned up once. This chain joins TRBV7-9 and TRBJ2-1; maybe TRBD2 (7 bases). V was shortened by 5 bases and J by 7 bases, with 21 bases between the two germline ends. CDR3 size: 16 residues. Germline V gene lookup returns CDR1 SEHNR and CDR2 FQNEAQ (reference sequence). The CDR3 here is CASSPVGGGRGNEQFF. The CDR3 nucleotides are TGTGCCAGCAGCCCGGTTGGGGGGGGGCGAGGGAATGAGCAGTTCTTC.

This clone was counted only a few times. The chain uses TRBV4-1 and TRBJ2-7, with D unclear. The CDR3 runs to 13 residues. Trimming stripped 1 base from V and 5 bases from J, with 9 bases between. Germline CDR1 reads MGHRA; CDR2 reads YSYEKL. The CDR3 nucleotides are TGCGCCAGCAGCCAAGCAACCCCGGACGAGCAGTACTTC. It yields the protein CASSQATPDEQYF.

The rearrangement joins TRBV18 to TRBJ1-4; D possibly corresponds to TRBD1 (5 bases). Per germline, CDR1 KGHSH and CDR2 LQKENI. Trimming took 3 bases from V and 5 from J, leaving 13 bases between them. The CDR3 is 15 amino acids. The CDR3 here is CASSPRQTINEKLFF. DNA of the CDR3: TGTGCCAGCTCACCGAGACAGACGATCAATGAAAAACTGTTTTTT.

The chain carries TRBV6-5 and TRBJ1-2; D possibly corresponds to TRBD1 (6 bases). The V gene lost 6 bases and the J gene lost 4 bases, with 15 bases spanning the gap. Germline V lookup: CDR1 MNHEY, CDR2 SVGAGI. The CDR3 runs 14 residues. The CDR3 loop is CASSLRQEPYGYTF. The CDR3 DNA reads TGTGCCAGCAGCCTCCGACAGGAGCCCTATGGCTACACCTTC.

V is TRBV2 and J is TRBJ1-1; 8 bases fit TRBD1. This CDR3 region has 13 residues. Germline V gene sequence: CDR1 SNHLY, CDR2 FYNNEI. With V trimmed by 6 bases and J by 6 bases, 6 bases remained unmatched. CDR3 bases: TGTGCCAGCAGATCAACAGGGGGATCTGAAGCTTTCTTT. Encoded protein: CASRSTGGSEAFF.

The rearrangement links TRBV7-2 to TRBJ1-1; the match to TRBD1 covers 10 bases. Germline V gives CDR1 SGHTA, CDR2 FQGNSA. This CDR3 comprises 15 residues. The ends lost 4 bases at V and 5 bases at J; junction bases unmatched: 7. The CDR3 sequence: CASSSQTGGRTEAFF. CDR3 coding DNA: TGTGCCAGCAGCTCACAGACAGGGGGCAGGACTGAAGCTTTCTTT.

The chain carries TRBV5-1 and TRBJ1-1; no clear D. CDR1 and CDR2 from the germline V gene are SGHRS and YFSETQ. V was cut by 0 bases and J by 5 bases, with 14 bases left in between. The CDR3 is made up of 15 amino acids. Written as DNA, the CDR3 is TGCGCCAGCAGCTTGGCGGGGTCCCGAGGGACTGAAGCTTTCTTT. It codes for CASSLAGSRGTEAFF. The complete variable domain, with remaining parts taken from reference TRBV5-1 and TRBJ1-1, reads KAGVTQTPRYLIKTRGQQVTLSCSPISGHRSVSWYQQTPGQGLQFLFEYFSETQRNKGNFPGRFSGRQFSNSRSEMNVSTLELGDSALYLCASSLAGSRGTEAFFGQGTRLTVV.

The chain joins TRBV27 to TRBJ2-7; 7 bases fit TRBD1. This CDR3 contains 13 residues. Per the germline V gene, CDR1 is MNHEY and CDR2 is SMNVEV (reference sequence). V shed 5 bases and J 5 bases; nucleotides not matched to a gene: 6. CDR3 nucleotides: TGTGCCAGCAGTCACTTACAGGGGCACGAGCAGTACTTC. Its protein product is CASSHLQGHEQYF.

The chain recombines TRBV18 with TRBJ1-6; unclear D gene. The CDR3 runs 16 residues. The germline CDR1 and CDR2 sequences are KGHSH and LQKENI. The V end was cut by 0 bases, the J end by 7 bases, with 13 bases between. CDR3 coding DNA: TGTGCCAGCTCACCACCGACTCGGGGTTCGAATTCACCCCTCCACTTT. This gives the protein CASSPPTRGSNSPLHF.

This chain uses TRBV24-1 with TRBJ2-7, with a possible D match to TRBD1 (5 bases). V was trimmed by 4 bases and J by 1 base, leaving 7 bases between them. The CDR3 has 13 amino acids. Germline values: CDR1 KGHDR, CDR2 SFDVKD. CDR3 DNA sequence: TGTGCCACCAGTGAAGGGGTTTCCTACGAGCAGTACTTC. This sequence encodes CATSEGVSYEQYF.

The CDR3 DNA reads TGTGCCAGCAGCTTAGTAGCAGGCAATCAGCCCCAGCATTTT. Protein sequence: CASSLVAGNQPQHF. The gene calls are TRBV7-6 and TRBJ1-5, with D unresolved. Germline lookup yields CDR1 SGHVS and CDR2 FNYEAQ. V gave up 1 base and J gave up 2 bases, with 6 bases separating them. The CDR3 covers 14 residues.

The rearrangement joins TRBV3-1 (or the pseudogene TRBV3-2) to TRBJ1-3, with D uncertain. The ends were cut back, 0 bases at V and 0 bases at J, with 6 bases in the middle. Per germline, CDR1 LGHDT and CDR2 YNNKEL (reference sequence). The CDR3 contains 15 residues. The CDR3 protein is CASSQESVSGNTIYF. For the CDR3, the DNA is TGTGCCAGCAGCCAAGAATCAGTCTCTGGAAACACCATATATTTT.

The table lists this clone with a count of one. The genes are TRBV23-1 and TRBJ1-2; perhaps TRBD1 as D (6 bases). TRBV23-1 is assigned to the ORF class and has an uncertain function. The V gene lost 10 bases and the J gene lost 8 bases, with 20 bases spanning the gap. CDR3 length: 13 residues. CDR3 sequence reads: CANLQGPVWGYTF. The CDR3 region has the DNA TGCGCCAATTTACAGGGTCCCGTTTGGGGCTACACCTTC.